Below are 26 T cell receptor beta chains sequenced from a single sample in a study of radiotherapy plus CTLA-4 blockade in lung cancer. TCRdb's copy holds only in-frame clones and misses some; the assay was immunoSEQ multiplex PCR. The sample lists about 35,000 clones; around 85% were seen once. This specimen consisted of peripheral blood, obtained from a patient treated with radiotherapy plus ipilimumab. Every receptor here comes from a human donor with non-small cell lung cancer who had stable disease on radiotherapy plus ipilimumab.

The chain links TRBV4-1 to TRBJ2-1; D is undetermined. Germline CDR1 is MGHRA and CDR2 is YSYEKL. This CDR3 spans 14 amino acids. Trimming left V 1 base short and J 7 bases short, with 11 bases between. CDR3 sequence (DNA): TGCGCCAGCAGCCAAGTTCTAGTCGGGAATGAGCAGTTCTTC. This encodes CASSQVLVGNEQFF.

The chain uses TRBV10-1 and TRBJ1-1; D may be TRBD1 (5 bases). Germline V gene lookup returns CDR1 WNHNN and CDR2 SYGVQD (reference sequence). Trimming shortened V by 6 bases and J by 1 base, and 9 bases separated the two germline ends. The CDR3 covers 13 residues. CDR3 nucleotide sequence: TGCGCCAGCAGACCAGACAGGAACACTGAAGCTTTCTTT. Translated: CASRPDRNTEAFF.

The chain has TRBV7-9 and TRBJ2-1, with 7 bases that match TRBD1. Germline CDR1 and CDR2: SEHNR and FQNEAQ (reference sequence). The CDR3 loop spans 15 amino acids. The trim removed 4 bases at V and 5 bases at J, leaving 8 bases unmatched. CDR3 amino acids: CASSSNRGLHNEQFF. CDR3 DNA sequence: TGTGCCAGCAGCTCCAACAGGGGTCTCCACAATGAGCAGTTCTTC.

The chain combines TRBV9 with TRBJ2-2; 14 bases map to TRBD2. V shed 4 bases, J shed 7 bases, and the junction held 6 bases outside the gene matches. Germline assignment: CDR1 SGDLS and CDR2 YYNGEE. The CDR3 covers 16 residues. CDR3 sequence: CASSSTSGRAYGELFF. DNA for the CDR3: TGTGCCAGCAGCTCGACTAGCGGGAGGGCCTACGGGGAGCTGTTTTTT.

The V gene is TRBV6-6, the J gene TRBJ2-7; 12 bases agree with TRBD2. Germline trimming cut 6 bases from V and 0 bases from J; bases unmatched to any gene: 0. Germline CDR1 and CDR2: MNHNY and SVGAGI (reference sequence). The CDR3 runs 14 residues. The CDR3 DNA sequence: TGTGCCAGCAGACTAGCGGGAGGCTCCTACGAGCAGTACTTC. Its protein product is CASRLAGGSYEQYF.

This clone was recorded a few times. The chain combines TRBV28 with TRBJ1-2; TRBD1 aligns across 12 bases. The J segment lost 4 bases and the V segment lost 4 bases, leaving 7 bases of the junction unmatched. The CDR3 is made up of 16 amino acids. CDR1 is MDHEN, CDR2 SYDVKM, per germline. The CDR3 is CASSYGTGGAIYGYTF. The CDR3 bases are TGTGCCAGCAGTTACGGGACAGGGGGCGCTATCTATGGCTACACCTTC.

The chain is built from TRBV5-4 and TRBJ2-1; 8 bases fit TRBD2. In germline, CDR1 is SGHNT, CDR2 YYREEE (reference sequence). This CDR3 has 15 amino acids. V lost 4 bases and J lost 6; bases outside the gene matches: 9. The CDR3 loop reads CASSLGAGAPNEQFF. As DNA, the CDR3 is TGTGCCAGCAGCCTGGGAGCGGGAGCCCCCAATGAGCAGTTCTTC.

The chain employs TRBV4-3 and TRBJ2-3; D remains unclear. Trimming took off 0 bases at V and 0 bases at J, with 13 bases between the two ends. The germline V gene has CDR1 LGHNA and CDR2 YSLEER. The CDR3 contains 17 residues. CDR3 sequence: CASSQDLEWRSTDTQYF. In DNA, the CDR3 is TGCGCCAGCAGCCAAGATTTGGAGTGGCGAAGCACAGATACGCAGTATTTT.

The genes are TRBV21-1 and TRBJ1-5. TRBV21-1 has pseudogene status. There are 19 residues in the CDR3. The CDR3 protein is CASSKRTREARETHQPQHF. The CDR3 DNA reads as TGTGCCAGCAGCAAGCGGACCCGTGAGGCGCGGGAAACCCATCAGCCCCAGCATTTT.

The CDR3 loop is CAWTPGGAGQPQHF. CDR3 DNA: TGTGCCTGGACACCGGGGGGGGCGGGACAGCCCCAGCATTTT. This chain connects TRBV30 to TRBJ1-5; D may be TRBD1 (6 bases). Germline CDR1 reads GTSNPN; CDR2 reads SVGIG (reference sequence). The V gene lost 4 bases and the J gene lost 7 bases, with 17 bases spanning the gap. The CDR3 spans 14 residues.

This chain connects TRBV11-2 to TRBJ2-2; 13 bases agree with TRBD2. The CDR3 loop spans 16 amino acids. Unmatched junction bases numbered 3, after V lost 5 bases and J lost 3 bases. CDR1 and CDR2 from the germline V gene are SGHAT and FQNNGV. The CDR3 reads CASSLGLAGYTGELFF. The CDR3 DNA reads TGTGCCAGCAGCCTGGGACTAGCGGGATACACCGGGGAGCTGTTTTTT.

The gene calls are TRBV7-8 and TRBJ2-3, with D perhaps TRBD2 (5 bases). The CDR3 is 13 residues long. CDR1 and CDR2 from the germline V gene are SGHVS and FQNEAQ. V lost 10 bases and J lost 2, with 13 bases in between. CDR3: CATTWGDTDTQYF. As DNA, the CDR3 is TGTGCCACAACGTGGGGAGACACAGATACGCAGTATTTT.

The chain employs TRBV10-3 and TRBJ2-7; D is unresolved. The CDR3 sequence is 12 residues long. Germline V lookup: CDR1 ENHRY, CDR2 SYGVKD. V was trimmed by 3 bases and J by 4 bases, leaving 7 bases between them. CDR3 sequence: CAISDQAYEQYF. The DNA of the CDR3 is TGTGCCATCAGTGATCAGGCTTACGAGCAGTACTTC.

The chain is built from TRBV4-3 and TRBJ2-3; 7 bases are shared with TRBD2. V was pared by 3 bases and J by 1 base, with 4 bases of the junction left unmatched. The CDR3 spans 15 residues. Germline CDR1 LGHNA, CDR2 YSLEER. The CDR3 protein is CASSQGRGGTDTQYF. The CDR3 region has the DNA TGCGCCAGCAGCCAGGGGAGGGGAGGCACAGATACGCAGTATTTT.

In this sample, this clone turned up once. This chain connects TRBV2 to TRBJ2-7; D uncertain. The germline V gene encodes CDR1 SNHLY and CDR2 FYNNEI. Between the trimmed V and J ends, which lost 0 bases and 10 bases, there was a span of 7 bases. This CDR3 has 11 residues. CDR3 sequence (DNA): TGTGCCAGCAGTGAAGCAGGAGAACAGTACTTC. This gives the protein CASSEAGEQYF.

This chain links TRBV27 with TRBJ2-3; 9 bases fit TRBD2. CDR1 is MNHEY, CDR2 SMNVEV, per germline (reference sequence). J lost 2 bases, V lost 5 bases, and 11 bases had no gene match. This CDR3 spans 17 amino acids. The CDR3 nucleotides are TGTGCCAGCAGTCCCCCGGGACTAGCTAAACCCACAGATACGCAGTATTTT. This encodes CASSPPGLAKPTDTQYF.

The chain has TRBV4-1 and TRBJ2-3, with D perhaps matching TRBD2 (5 bases). The V end was cut by 1 base, the J end by 3 bases, with 14 bases between. CDR1 and CDR2 from the germline V gene are MGHRA and YSYEKL. The CDR3 totals 16 residues. This chain's CDR3 is CASSQALGERTDTQYF. In nucleotides, the CDR3 is TGCGCCAGCAGCCAAGCTCTCGGGGAGAGAACAGATACGCAGTATTTT.

This chain joins TRBV5-1 and TRBJ2-1, with 11 nucleotides matching TRBD2. This CDR3 is built from 16 residues. V dropped 0 bases and J dropped 6; count of bases not matched to a gene: 5. Germline V gene data show CDR1 as SGHRS and CDR2 as YFSETQ. The CDR3: CASSLAVTSGSNEQFF. The CDR3 DNA follows: TGCGCCAGCAGCTTGGCCGTTACTAGCGGGAGCAATGAGCAGTTCTTC.

J is TRBJ1-2 and V is TRBV10-3; D possibly corresponds to TRBD1 (5 bases). Germline-derived CDR1 and CDR2 are ENHRY and SYGVKD. V lost 4 bases, J lost 2 bases, and 14 bases lay in between. The CDR3 extends over 15 amino acids. Written as DNA, the CDR3 is TGTGCCATCAGTGGACTCCGGGACTCCAACTATGGCTACACCTTC. Protein product: CAISGLRDSNYGYTF.

V and J are TRBV6-1 and TRBJ1-1, with 9 bases identical to TRBD1. V trimming: 6 bases; J trimming: 9 bases; junction bases outside the gene matches: 2. Germline loops: CDR1 MNHNS, CDR2 SASEGT. The CDR3 is 11 amino acids. CDR3 coding DNA: TGTGCCAGCAGGGGACAGGGTAAAGCTTTCTTT. Translation: CASRGQGKAFF.

This clone was seen a few times. The chain recombines TRBV4-3 with TRBJ1-4; D is uncertain. Trimming stripped 1 base from V and 0 bases from J, with 6 bases between. CDR3 length: 15 amino acids. Germline assignment: CDR1 LGHNA and CDR2 YSLEER. CDR3: CASSQGRTTNEKLFF. The CDR3 nucleotides are TGCGCCAGCAGCCAAGGTCGTACAACTAATGAAAAACTGTTTTTT.

The chain is built from TRBV5-6 and TRBJ1-5; TRBD1 aligns across 7 bases. After removal of 0 bases from V and 7 bases from J, the junction contained 4 bases not matched to a gene. Looked up from germline, CDR1 is SGHDT and CDR2 is YYEEEE. The CDR3 runs to 14 residues. This CDR3 is CASSLGQGKQPQHF. DNA of the CDR3: TGTGCCAGCAGCTTGGGACAGGGTAAACAGCCCCAGCATTTT.

The chain joins TRBV7-2 to TRBJ1-2, with 8 bases aligning to TRBD1. V shed 6 bases and J 0 bases; nucleotides not matched to a gene: 6. The CDR3 covers 15 residues. Germline values: CDR1 SGHTA, CDR2 FQGNSA. The CDR3 loop reads CASSYRQGPNYGYTF. The DNA of the CDR3 is TGTGCCAGCAGTTATAGACAGGGGCCTAACTATGGCTACACCTTC.

V usage is TRBV5-1 and J usage is TRBJ2-3; 14 bases line up with TRBD2. From germline, CDR1 is SGHRS and CDR2 YFSETQ. The CDR3 is 16 residues long. The V segment lost 3 bases and the J segment 4 bases; nucleotides outside the gene matches: 4. The CDR3 loop is CASSSGLAGGSDTQYF. The CDR3 DNA follows: TGCGCCAGCAGCTCAGGACTAGCGGGAGGATCAGATACGCAGTATTTT. Full variable domain (outside the CDR3, taken from reference TRBV5-1 and TRBJ2-3): KAGVTQTPRYLIKTRGQQVTLSCSPISGHRSVSWYQQTPGQGLQFLFEYFSETQRNKGNFPGRFSGRQFSNSRSEMNVSTLELGDSALYLCASSSGLAGGSDTQYFGPGTRLTVL.

The V gene is TRBV29-1, the J gene TRBJ1-1, with D perhaps matching TRBD1 (5 bases). The CDR3 sequence is 15 residues long. V gave up 7 bases and J gave up 1 base, with 19 bases separating them. Germline loops: CDR1 SQVTM, CDR2 ANQGSEA. CDR3 sequence: CSASRTRVENTEAFF. CDR3 DNA: TGCAGCGCCTCGAGGACACGGGTAGAGAACACTGAAGCTTTCTTT.

V is TRBV14 and J is TRBJ2-7; TRBD2 aligns across 9 bases. V trimming: 2 bases; J trimming: 6 bases; junction bases outside the gene matches: 8. The CDR3 loop spans 15 amino acids. Looked up from germline, CDR1 is SGHDN and CDR2 is FVKESK. DNA for the CDR3: TGTGCCAGCAGCCAAAAATTAGCGGGAGAACTCGAGCAGTACTTC. Its protein product is CASSQKLAGELEQYF.